The source of this TCR beta chain is a study of blood T cell repertoires in COVID-19. Across the study: The United States, Italy and Spain were the sources of the acute and convalescent COVID-19 samples. Sources were T cells, B-cell-depleted T cells, or PBMCs; the material itself was cDNA or gDNA.

Germline V gene data show CDR1 as SGHTA and CDR2 as FQGNSA. V gave up 2 bases and J gave up 4 bases, with 15 bases separating them. The CDR3 is made up of 17 amino acids. Authors' processing steps: Estimation of nucleated cell counts was performed using reference gene primer amplification. The method was immunoSEQ multiplex PCR; TCRdb's version includes in-frame clones alone and lacks a portion of them. The V and J calls and clone size come from that table; D and trimming were worked out from the DNA. This sample carries about 23,000 clones, about nine tenths of them seen once, and the ten largest clones take 18%.

The sequence was collected from a woman at least 80 years old with acute or convalescent COVID-19. The sequencing sample was made of peripheral blood. The rearrangement links TRBV7-2 to TRBJ2-6; tentatively, D is TRBD2 (5 bases). The CDR3 nucleotides read TGTGCCAGCAGCTTAAACACAGCCGGCGGGGGGGCCAACGTCCTGACTTTC. Translated: CASSLNTAGGGANVLTF.